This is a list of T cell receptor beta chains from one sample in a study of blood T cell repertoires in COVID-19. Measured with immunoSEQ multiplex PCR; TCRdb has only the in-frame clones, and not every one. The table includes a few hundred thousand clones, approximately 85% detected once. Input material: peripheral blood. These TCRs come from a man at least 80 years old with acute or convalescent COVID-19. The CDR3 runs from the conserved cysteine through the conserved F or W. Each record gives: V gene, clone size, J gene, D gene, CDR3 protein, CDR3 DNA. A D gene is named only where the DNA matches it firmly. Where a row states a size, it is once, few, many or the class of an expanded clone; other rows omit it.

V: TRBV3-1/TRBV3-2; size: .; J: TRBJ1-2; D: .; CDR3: CASSPSNYGYTF; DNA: TGTGCCAGCAGCCCGTCTAACTATGGCTACACCTTC
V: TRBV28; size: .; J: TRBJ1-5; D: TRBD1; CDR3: CASSLGTGYNQPQHF; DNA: TGTGCCAGCAGTTTAGGGACAGGCTACAATCAGCCCCAGCATTTT
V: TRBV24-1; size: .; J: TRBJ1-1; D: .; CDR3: CATSEGNREAFF; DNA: TGTGCCACCAGTGAGGGGAACAGGGAAGCTTTCTTT
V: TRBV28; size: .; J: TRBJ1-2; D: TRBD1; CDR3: CASRGQGDYGYTF; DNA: TGTGCCAGCAGGGGACAGGGCGACTATGGCTACACCTTC
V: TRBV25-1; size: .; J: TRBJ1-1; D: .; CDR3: CASSEGGRWASEAFF; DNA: TGTGCCAGCAGTGAAGGGGGCAGGTGGGCTTCTGAAGCTTTCTTT
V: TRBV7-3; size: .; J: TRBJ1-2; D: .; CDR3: CASSPGTLRNYGYTF; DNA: TGTGCCAGCAGCCCCGGGACTTTAAGGAACTATGGCTACACCTTC
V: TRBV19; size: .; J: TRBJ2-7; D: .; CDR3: CASSIVSDNEQYF; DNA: TGTGCCAGTAGTATAGTCAGTGACAACGAGCAGTACTTC
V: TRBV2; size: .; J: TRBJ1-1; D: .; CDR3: CASNRLGGAFF; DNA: TGTGCCAGCAATCGTCTGGGGGGGGCTTTCTTT
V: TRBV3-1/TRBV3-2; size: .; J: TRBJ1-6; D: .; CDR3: CASSQDMLSSYNSPLHF; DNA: TGTGCCAGCAGCCAAGATATGCTGAGCTCCTATAATTCACCCCTCCACTTT
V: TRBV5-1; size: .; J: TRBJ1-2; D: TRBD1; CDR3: CASSPMTGFDYGYTF; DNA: TGCGCCAGCAGCCCAATGACAGGGTTTGATTATGGCTACACCTTC
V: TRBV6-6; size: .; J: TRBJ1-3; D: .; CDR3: CASSYSADLAIYF; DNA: TGTGCCAGCAGTTACTCGGCGGATCTTGCCATATATTTT
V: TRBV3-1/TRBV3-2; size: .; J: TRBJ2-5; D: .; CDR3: CASSQEQLARETQYF; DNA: TGTGCCAGCAGCCAAGAACAGCTAGCGAGGGAGACCCAGTACTTC
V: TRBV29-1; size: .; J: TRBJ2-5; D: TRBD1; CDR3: CSGGQGAETQYF; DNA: TGCAGCGGGGGACAGGGGGCAGAGACCCAGTACTTC
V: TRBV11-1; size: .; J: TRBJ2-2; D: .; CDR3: CASSLGGVELFF; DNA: TGTGCCAGCAGCTTAGGGGGGGTGGAGCTGTTTTTT
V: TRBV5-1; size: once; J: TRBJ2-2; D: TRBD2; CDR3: CASSYSGGATGELFF; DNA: TGCGCCAGCAGCTATAGCGGGGGGGCCACCGGGGAGCTGTTTTTT
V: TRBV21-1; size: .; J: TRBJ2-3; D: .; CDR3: CAGTTGTTSTDTQYF; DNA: TGTGCCGGAACTACCGGGACAACTAGCACAGATACGCAGTATTTT
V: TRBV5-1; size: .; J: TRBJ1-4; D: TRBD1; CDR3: CASSLGDRVVGEKLFF; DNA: TGCGCCAGCAGCTTGGGGGACAGGGTTGTTGGTGAAAAACTGTTTTTT
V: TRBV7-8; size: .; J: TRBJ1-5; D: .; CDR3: CASSTWGTNNQPQHF; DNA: TGTGCCAGCAGCACATGGGGGACAAACAATCAGCCCCAGCATTTT
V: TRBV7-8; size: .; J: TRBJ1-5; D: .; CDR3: CASSLGTRQKDQPQHF; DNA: TGTGCCAGCAGCTTAGGAACCAGACAGAAGGATCAGCCCCAGCATTTT
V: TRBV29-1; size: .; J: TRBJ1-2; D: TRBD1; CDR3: CSVTGSHGYTF; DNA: TGCAGCGTGACAGGGAGCCATGGCTACACCTTC
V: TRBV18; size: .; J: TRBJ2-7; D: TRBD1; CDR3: CASSPRTGSYEQYF; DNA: TGTGCCAGCTCACCTCGGACAGGGTCCTACGAGCAGTACTTC
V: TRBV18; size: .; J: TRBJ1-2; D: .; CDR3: CASSPEGMDYGYTF; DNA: TGTGCCAGCTCACCGGAGGGAATGGACTATGGCTACACCTTC
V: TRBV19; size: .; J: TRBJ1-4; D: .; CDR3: CASSIAGLENEKLFF; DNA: TGTGCCAGTAGTATAGCGGGACTGGAGAATGAAAAACTGTTTTTT
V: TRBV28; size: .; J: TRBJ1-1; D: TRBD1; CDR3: CASSPSRGLRTEAFF; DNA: TGTGCCAGCAGCCCGTCCAGGGGGCTGAGGACTGAAGCTTTCTTT
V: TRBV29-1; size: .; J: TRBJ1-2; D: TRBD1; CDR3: CSVEDQMTGHGYTF; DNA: TGCAGCGTTGAAGATCAAATGACAGGGCATGGCTACACCTTC
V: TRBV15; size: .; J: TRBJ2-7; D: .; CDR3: CATSRDMGSYEQYF; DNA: TGTGCCACCAGCAGAGATATGGGCAGCTACGAGCAGTACTTC
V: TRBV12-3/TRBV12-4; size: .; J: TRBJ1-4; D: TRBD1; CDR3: CASSLQQGGKLFF; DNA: TGTGCCAGCAGTCTGCAGCAGGGGGGAAAACTGTTTTTT
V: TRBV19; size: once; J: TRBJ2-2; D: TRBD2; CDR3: CASGLAGVAGELFF; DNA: TGTGCCAGTGGACTAGCGGGAGTGGCCGGGGAGCTGTTTTTT
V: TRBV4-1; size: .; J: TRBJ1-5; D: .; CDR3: CASSQSHGFNQPQHF; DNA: TGCGCCAGCAGCCAAAGCCACGGGTTTAATCAGCCCCAGCATTTT
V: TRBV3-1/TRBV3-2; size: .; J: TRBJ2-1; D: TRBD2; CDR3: CASSPLAGVNEQFF; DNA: TGTGCCAGCAGCCCCTTAGCGGGAGTAAATGAGCAGTTCTTC
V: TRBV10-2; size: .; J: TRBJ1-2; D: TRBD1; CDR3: CATQGADGYTF; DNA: TGCGCTACTCAGGGGGCGGACGGCTACACCTTC
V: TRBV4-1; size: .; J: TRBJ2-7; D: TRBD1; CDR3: CASSQDLPGTASSYEQYF; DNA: TGCGCCAGCAGCCAAGATCTTCCCGGGACAGCCAGCTCCTACGAGCAGTACTTC
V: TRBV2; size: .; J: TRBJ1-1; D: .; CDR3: CASNEQGRGTEAFF; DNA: TGTGCCAGCAACGAACAGGGTCGGGGCACTGAAGCTTTCTTT
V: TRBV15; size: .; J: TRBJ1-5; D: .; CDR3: CATGWRRNNQPQHF; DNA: TGTGCCACGGGGTGGAGGCGGAACAATCAGCCCCAGCATTTT
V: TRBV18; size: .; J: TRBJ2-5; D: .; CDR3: CASSPLLQETQYF; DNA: TGTGCCAGCTCACCCTTGTTGCAAGAGACCCAGTACTTC
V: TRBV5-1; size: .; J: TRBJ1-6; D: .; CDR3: CASSLGGVGNSPLHF; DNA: TGCGCCAGCAGCTTAGGAGGGGTCGGTAATTCACCCCTCCACTTT
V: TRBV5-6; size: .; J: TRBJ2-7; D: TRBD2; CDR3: CASSPKRWGGITRSYEQYF; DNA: TGTGCCAGCAGCCCCAAGAGGTGGGGGGGAATTACGCGCTCCTACGAGCAGTACTTC
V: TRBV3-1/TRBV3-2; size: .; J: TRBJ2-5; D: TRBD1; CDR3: CASSPRGSGKTQYF; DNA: TGTGCCAGCAGTCCCAGGGGGAGTGGAAAGACCCAGTACTTC
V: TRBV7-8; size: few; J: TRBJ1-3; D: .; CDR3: CASSLGRQENTIYF; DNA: TGTGCCAGCAGCTTAGGACGGCAGGAAAACACCATATATTTT
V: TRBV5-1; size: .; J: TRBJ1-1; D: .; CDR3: CASSPTRGPSNTEAFF; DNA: TGCGCCAGCAGCCCCACACGCGGCCCATCGAACACTGAAGCTTTCTTT
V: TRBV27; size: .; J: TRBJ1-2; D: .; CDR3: CASRGSGGPNYGYTF; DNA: TGTGCCAGCAGGGGGTCTGGGGGCCCTAACTATGGCTACACCTTC
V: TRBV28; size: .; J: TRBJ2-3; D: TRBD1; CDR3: CASSRGTGGTDTQYF; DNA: TGTGCCAGCAGTCGCGGGACAGGGGGCACAGATACGCAGTATTTT
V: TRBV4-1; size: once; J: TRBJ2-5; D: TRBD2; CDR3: CASSQDRTSGGDGETQYF; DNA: TGCGCCAGCAGCCAAGATAGAACTAGCGGGGGGGACGGGGAGACCCAGTACTTC
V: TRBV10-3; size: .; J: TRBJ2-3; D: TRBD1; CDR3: CAISGQGISDTQYF; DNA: TGTGCCATCAGCGGACAGGGGATTTCAGATACGCAGTATTTT
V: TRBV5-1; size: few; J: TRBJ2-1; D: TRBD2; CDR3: CASSLALAGEQFF; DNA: TGCGCCAGCAGCTTGGCGTTAGCGGGGGAACAGTTCTTC
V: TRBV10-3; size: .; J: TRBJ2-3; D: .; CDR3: CAISPPGGRTDTQYF; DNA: TGTGCCATCAGTCCCCCGGGGGGCCGGACAGATACGCAGTATTTT
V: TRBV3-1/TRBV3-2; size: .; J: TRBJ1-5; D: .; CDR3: CASRGGNGNQPQHF; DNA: TGTGCCAGCAGAGGAGGGAACGGCAATCAGCCCCAGCATTTT
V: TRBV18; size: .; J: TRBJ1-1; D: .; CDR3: CASSPVLTGATEAFF; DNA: TGTGCCAGCTCACCCGTCCTTACTGGGGCGACTGAAGCTTTCTTT
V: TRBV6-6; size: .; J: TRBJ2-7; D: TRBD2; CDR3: CASTLIGGTNEQYF; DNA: TGTGCCAGCACCCTAATTGGGGGGACTAACGAGCAGTACTTC
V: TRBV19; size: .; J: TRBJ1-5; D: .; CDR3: CASTLRGDISNQPQHF; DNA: TGTGCCAGTACCCTAAGAGGGGACATCTCCAATCAGCCCCAGCATTTT
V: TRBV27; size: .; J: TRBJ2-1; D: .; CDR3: CASRLGAASAYNEQFF; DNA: TGTGCCAGCAGGCTAGGAGCGGCGTCCGCCTACAATGAGCAGTTCTTC
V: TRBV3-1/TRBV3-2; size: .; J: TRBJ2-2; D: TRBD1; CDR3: CASSPGQVGLFF; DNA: TGTGCCAGCAGCCCGGGACAGGTTGGGCTGTTTTTT
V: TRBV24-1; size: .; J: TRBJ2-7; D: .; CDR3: CATSDPPGSGKVGEQYF; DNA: TGTGCCACCAGTGATCCTCCGGGTAGCGGCAAGGTCGGCGAGCAGTACTTC